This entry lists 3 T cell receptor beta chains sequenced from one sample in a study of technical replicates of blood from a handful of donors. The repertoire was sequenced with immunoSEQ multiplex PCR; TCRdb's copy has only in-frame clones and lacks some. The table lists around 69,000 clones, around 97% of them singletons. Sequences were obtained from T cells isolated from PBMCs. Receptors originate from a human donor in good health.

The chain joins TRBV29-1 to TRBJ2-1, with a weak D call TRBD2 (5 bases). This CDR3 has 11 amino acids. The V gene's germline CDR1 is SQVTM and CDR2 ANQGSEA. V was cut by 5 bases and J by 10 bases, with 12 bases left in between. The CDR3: CSVLYSGEQFF. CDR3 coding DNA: TGCAGCGTTCTTTACTCGGGGGAGCAGTTCTTC.

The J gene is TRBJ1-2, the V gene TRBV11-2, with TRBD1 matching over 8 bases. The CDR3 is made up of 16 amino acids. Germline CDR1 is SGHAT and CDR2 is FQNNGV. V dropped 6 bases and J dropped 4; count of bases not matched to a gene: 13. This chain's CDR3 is CASRSPGTGSPYGYTF. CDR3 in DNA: TGTGCCAGCAGGTCCCCCGGGACAGGTTCCCCCTATGGCTACACCTTC.

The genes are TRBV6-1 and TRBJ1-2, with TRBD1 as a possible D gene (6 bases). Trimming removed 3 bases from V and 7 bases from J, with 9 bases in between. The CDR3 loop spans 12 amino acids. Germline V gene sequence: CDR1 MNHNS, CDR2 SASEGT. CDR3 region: CASSERGGGYTF. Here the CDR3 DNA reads TGTGCCAGCAGTGAGAGGGGGGGTGGCTACACCTTC.